The entry that follows covers one T cell receptor (beta chain) sequence. A single base separates this from a much larger clone, so it may be a read error. A J-beta primer mix and a sample-barcoded 5' primer were used in a second PCR of about 6 to 12 cycles. In TCRdb, the 5' RACE reads were re-called with MiXCR into one record per CDR3 protein. The sample carries approximately 700,000 distinct CDR3 sequences, approximately 31% recorded once. CDR3 length equals 13 residues. Per the germline V gene, CDR1 is DFQATT and CDR2 is SNEGSKA (reference sequence). V lost 8 bases and J lost 1, with 14 bases in between. The sample belongs to a study of blood T cells in healthy people across ages. Study-level background: With template switching, about one barcoded beta molecule was captured per two T cells.

In terms of origin and age, donors were healthy Caucasian individuals from Russia aged 6 to 90. Source material: blood. The chain recombines TRBV20-1 with TRBJ2-5; D not resolved. The clonotype was recovered from a woman aged 80 or over in good health. CDR3 DNA sequence: TGCAGTACTGTCGGTGACTCCCAAGAGACCCAGTACTTC. It specifies CSTVGDSQETQYF.